The following is a T cell receptor (beta chain) sequence with its context. Its antigen is undetermined. The ends were cut back, 5 bases at V and 5 bases at J, with 15 bases in the middle. This CDR3 contains 14 residues. Per germline, CDR1 SEHNR and CDR2 FQNEAQ (reference sequence). The source of the sample is a study of cytomegalovirus exposure and HLA in healthy donors. The PCR employed 60 Vbeta primers together with 13 Jbeta primers. The assay was immunoSEQ multiplex PCR, and TCRdb's table has in-frame clones only and misses some. The table includes about 130,000 clones, less than 85% detected once. Points from the study as a whole: When analyzed later, the rates of TCR association showed variation by HLA locus, with DRB1 the most and HLA-C the fewest.

Input material: PBMCs. The V gene is TRBV7-9, the J gene TRBJ1-2; D is ambiguous. This TCR was recovered from a woman between 35 and 50 years old in good health and CMV-seropositive. CDR3 protein: CASSESEGGYGYTF. Written as DNA, the CDR3 is TGTGCCAGCAGCGAATCAGAGGGAGGGTATGGCTACACCTTC.